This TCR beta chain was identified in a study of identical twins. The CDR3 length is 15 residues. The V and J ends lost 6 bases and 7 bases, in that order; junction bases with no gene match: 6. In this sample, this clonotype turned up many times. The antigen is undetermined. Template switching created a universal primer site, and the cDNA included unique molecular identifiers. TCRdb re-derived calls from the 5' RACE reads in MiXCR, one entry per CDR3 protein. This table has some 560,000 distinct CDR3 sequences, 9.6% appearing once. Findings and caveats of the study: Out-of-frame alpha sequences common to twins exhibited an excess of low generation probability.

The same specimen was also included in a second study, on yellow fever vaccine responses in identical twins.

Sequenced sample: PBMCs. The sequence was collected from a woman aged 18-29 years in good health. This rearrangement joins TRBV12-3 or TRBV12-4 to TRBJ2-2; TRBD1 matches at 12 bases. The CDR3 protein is CASRGQGAMGGELFF. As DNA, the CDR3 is TGTGCCAGCAGGGGACAGGGGGCAATGGGCGGGGAGCTGTTTTTT.